A selection of T cell receptor beta chains follows, all from one sample in a study of prognosis after radiotherapy for stage I lung cancer. One entry per CDR3 protein results from TCRdb running MiXCR on the multiplex PCR reads. The data show approximately 28,000 distinct CDR3 sequences, around 32% seen once. Sequences were derived from PBMCs, sampled before or after stereotactic body radiation therapy (not recorded which). These receptors were obtained from a donor over 45 with non-small cell lung cancer. CDR3s include the opening cysteine and the closing phenylalanine or tryptophan. Fields, in order: D gene, CDR3 length, J gene, clone size, V gene, CDR3 protein, CDR3 DNA. D genes are given only for firm matches. Rows may omit the clone size; those that give it use once, few, many or a size class.

>TRBD1|18|TRBJ1-1|many|TRBV13
CASSPRGQGAPMNTEAFF
TGTGCCAGCAGCCCGAGGGGACAGGGGGCCCCCATGAACACTGAAGCTTTCTTT
>-|15|TRBJ1-1|many|TRBV20-1
CSAIAPKQGNTEAFF
TGCAGTGCTATTGCCCCGAAACAGGGGAACACTGAAGCTTTCTTT
>-|15|TRBJ2-7|many|TRBV6-4
CASSDSGGQPPNQYF
TGTGCCAGCAGTGACTCAGGTGGACAGCCCCCCAACCAATACTTC
>-|13|TRBJ1-2|many|TRBV5-1
CASSTEINYGYTF
TGCGCCAGCAGTACGGAGATTAACTATGGCTACACCTTC
>TRBD1|14|TRBJ1-1|many|TRBV5-1
CASRSGQGASEAFF
TGCGCCAGCAGATCTGGACAGGGGGCGTCTGAAGCTTTCTTT
>TRBD2|16|TRBJ2-5|-|TRBV6-2/TRBV6-3
CASSYGWTSGQETQYF
TGTGCCAGCAGTTACGGTTGGACTAGCGGTCAAGAGACCCAGTACTTC
>-|15|TRBJ2-3|-|TRBV12-3/TRBV12-4
CASSPPDWYTDTQYF
TGTGCCAGCAGTCCCCCTGACTGGTACACAGATACGCAGTATTTT
>TRBD2|16|TRBJ2-1|few|TRBV18
CASSPRLAGDYNEQFF
TGTGCCAGCTCACCGAGACTAGCGGGGGATTACAATGAGCAGTTCTTC
>TRBD2|14|TRBJ2-7|many|TRBV6-1
CASSIPGGGGEQYF
TGTGCCAGCAGTATCCCGGGGGGGGGAGGCGAGCAGTACTTC
>-|15|TRBJ2-7|-|TRBV6-9
CASSYSDSGPYEQYF
TGTGCCAGCAGTTACTCTGACAGTGGGCCCTACGAGCAGTACTTC
>TRBD1|14|TRBJ1-3|many|TRBV19
CASTAGGPGNTIYF
TGTGCCAGTACTGCAGGGGGGCCTGGAAACACCATATATTTT
>-|12|TRBJ2-3|many|TRBV5-5
CASSTLADTQYF
TGTGCCAGCAGCACCCTAGCAGATACGCAGTATTTT
>-|18|TRBJ1-1|many|TRBV7-6
CASSLHLIQGFLNTEAFF
TGTGCCAGCAGCTTACATCTGATACAGGGATTTCTGAACACTGAAGCTTTCTTT
>-|12|TRBJ2-1|many|TRBV7-9
CASSSLAGEQFF
TGTGCCAGCAGCTCTCTAGCAGGGGAGCAGTTCTTC
>-|12|TRBJ1-5|many|TRBV12-3/TRBV12-4
CASTVLPQPQHF
TGTGCCAGCACAGTGCTCCCACAGCCCCAGCATTTT
>TRBD1|13|TRBJ2-7|many|TRBV20-1
CSAPGTDNYEQYF
TGCAGTGCTCCCGGGACAGACAACTACGAGCAGTACTTC
>TRBD1|16|TRBJ1-6|many|TRBV10-2
CASSVGTAFYNSPLHF
TGCGCCAGCAGTGTAGGGACAGCCTTCTATAATTCACCCCTCCACTTT
>-|17|TRBJ1-2|medium-sized|TRBV12-3/TRBV12-4
CASSHSLGRGANYGYTF
TGTGCCAGCAGCCACTCGTTGGGGAGGGGGGCTAACTATGGCTACACCTTC
>-|15|TRBJ2-7|many|TRBV6-2/TRBV6-3
CASSEEEGSHYEQYF
TGTGCCAGCAGTGAAGAGGAGGGGTCCCACTACGAGCAGTACTTC
>-|13|TRBJ2-1|-|TRBV7-3
CASSATGAREQFF
TGTGCCAGCAGCGCGACGGGGGCCCGGGAGCAGTTCTTC